Each of the 22 T cell receptor beta chains below was sequenced from the same sample in a study of chemoradiotherapy in HPV16-positive cancers. This table comes from immunoSEQ multiplex PCR, and its TCRdb copy is limited to in-frame clones, with some not included. This sample has approximately 19,000 clones, with 75% to 90% found just once. Sequencing used blood, obtained from a patient who underwent chemoradiotherapy. Source of these receptors: a human donor with HPV-associated anogenital cancer.

This chain joins TRBV2 and TRBJ1-1, with D perhaps TRBD1 (5 bases). The length of the CDR3 is 13 residues. Germline CDR1 and CDR2: SNHLY and FYNNEI. Trimming shortened V by 4 bases and J by 1 base, and 7 bases separated the two germline ends. The CDR3 loop reads CASSVQENTEAFF. DNA of the CDR3: TGTGCCAGCAGTGTACAGGAGAACACTGAAGCTTTCTTT. The whole variable domain, filled in from reference TRBV2 and TRBJ1-1, reads EPEVTQTPSHQVTQMGQEVILRCVPISNHLYFYWYRQILGQKVEFLVSFYNNEISEKSEIFDDQFSVERPDGSNFTLKIRSTKLEDSAMYFCASSVQENTEAFFGQGTRLTVV.

This clone was detected only a few times. The chain couples TRBV6-6 to TRBJ1-1; D is possibly TRBD1 (6 bases). This CDR3 is 15 amino acids long. Germline lookup yields CDR1 MNHNY and CDR2 SVGAGI (reference sequence). V dropped 6 bases and J dropped 4 bases, with 18 bases sitting between them. CDR3 amino acids: CASSRTPRGVTEAFF. The CDR3 bases are TGTGCCAGCAGCCGGACGCCCAGGGGCGTCACTGAAGCTTTCTTT.

The chain has TRBV18 and TRBJ1-5, with D possibly TRBD1 on 6 matching bases. The CDR3 is 13 amino acids. Germline V gene sequence: CDR1 KGHSH, CDR2 LQKENI. Between the trimmed V and J ends, which lost 6 bases and 5 bases, there was a span of 11 bases. CDR3 DNA sequence: TGTGCCAGCTCCCCGGGGGCAGATCAGCCCCAGCATTTT. It translates to CASSPGADQPQHF.

This sequence joins TRBV30 and TRBJ1-1; D gene unclear. Between the trimmed V and J ends, which lost 4 bases and 7 bases, there was a span of 13 bases. The CDR3 runs 12 residues. Germline CDR1 GTSNPN, CDR2 SVGIG (reference sequence). CDR3 bases: TGTGCCTGGATCCGCCAGTCGAATGAAGCTTTCTTT. As protein: CAWIRQSNEAFF.

V and J are TRBV2 and TRBJ2-7; unclear D gene. Deletions cut 2 bases from V and 4 bases from J, with 3 bases between. There are 11 residues in the CDR3. CDR1 and CDR2 (germline): SNHLY, FYNNEI. This CDR3 is CASSEQYEQYF. CDR3 nucleotide sequence: TGTGCCAGCAGTGAACAGTACGAGCAGTACTTC.

The table lists this clone with a few counts. The chain uses TRBV6-4 and TRBJ2-1; 10 positions match TRBD1. V trimming: 5 bases; J trimming: 5 bases; junction bases outside the gene matches: 6. CDR3 size: 15 residues. Germline V lookup: CDR1 MRHNA, CDR2 SNTAGT. CDR3 in DNA: TGTGCCAGCAGTTTGGAGACAGGGGGCCACAATGAGCAGTTCTTC. This gives the protein CASSLETGGHNEQFF.

In nucleotides, the CDR3 is TGTGCCACAGGACAGGGAATGAGCTATGGCTACACCTTC. This translates into CATGQGMSYGYTF. The V call is TRBV6-5, the J call TRBJ1-2; 8 bases are a match to TRBD1. The length of the CDR3 is 13 residues. V was clipped by 10 bases and J by 4 bases; unmatched bases: 8. CDR1 is MNHEY, CDR2 SVGAGI, per germline.

This chain links TRBV5-1 with TRBJ1-1, with TRBD1 matching 9 bases. Germline trimming cut 1 base from V and 10 bases from J; bases unmatched to any gene: 14. CDR3 length: 16 residues. Germline V gene sequence: CDR1 SGHRS, CDR2 YFSETQ. In DNA, the CDR3 is TGCGCCAGCAGCTTGTACGCGGGGACAGGGTCCGGTGGAGCTTTCTTT. Protein sequence: CASSLYAGTGSGGAFF.

V and J are TRBV27 and TRBJ1-2; D is ambiguous. Germline CDR1 MNHEY, CDR2 SMNVEV (reference sequence). CDR3 length: 14 residues. Deletions cut 0 bases from V and 5 bases from J, with 10 bases between. The CDR3 nucleotides read TGTGCCAGCAGTTTATCATATAGGGAATATGGCTACACCTTC. Encoded protein: CASSLSYREYGYTF.

The chain uses TRBV6-1 and TRBJ2-7, with 10 bases that match TRBD2. Trimming took 4 bases from V and 2 from J; bases not matched to a gene: 8. CDR1 MNHNS and CDR2 SASEGT come from the germline V gene. The CDR3 extends over 16 amino acids. For the CDR3, the DNA is TGTGCCAGCAGTGGCCCCATAGCGGGGGGTCCCTACGAGCAGTACTTC. It codes for CASSGPIAGGPYEQYF.

The V and J genes are TRBV18 and TRBJ1-1; the D is unclear. The ends were cut back, 0 bases at V and 5 bases at J, with 7 bases in the middle. The CDR3 totals 13 residues. The germline V gene encodes CDR1 KGHSH and CDR2 LQKENI. The chain's CDR3 is CASSPPGDTEAFF. In DNA, the CDR3 is TGTGCCAGCTCACCACCGGGAGATACTGAAGCTTTCTTT.

The CDR3 DNA is TGTGCCAGCAGCCGACACCCGGGACAGGGGGCTCCGGGCAATCAGCCCCAGCATTTT. This encodes CASSRHPGQGAPGNQPQHF. The rearrangement uses TRBV27 and TRBJ1-5; 12 bases fit TRBD1. The germline CDR1 and CDR2 sequences are MNHEY and SMNVEV (reference sequence). V was clipped by 6 bases and J by 2 bases; unmatched bases: 14. The CDR3 has 19 amino acids.

In DNA form, the CDR3 reads TGTGCCAGCAGTCCCCTCAGGACTAGCGGGAGCCACAATGAGCAGTTCTTC. Translated, it gives CASSPLRTSGSHNEQFF. This chain links TRBV27 with TRBJ2-1; the match to TRBD2 covers 13 bases. J was trimmed by 5 bases and V by 5 bases; bases with no gene match: 9. CDR1 MNHEY and CDR2 SMNVEV come from the germline V gene (reference sequence). This CDR3 region has 17 residues.

This clone turned up a few times. The V gene is TRBV5-1, the J gene TRBJ2-5; 7 bases match TRBD1. Germline V gene data show CDR1 as SGHRS and CDR2 as YFSETQ. V was pared by 3 bases and J by 4 bases, with 6 bases of the junction left unmatched. The CDR3 length is 14 residues. Here the CDR3 reads CASSSQQGPETQYF. The CDR3 DNA reads as TGCGCCAGCAGCTCCCAACAGGGGCCAGAGACCCAGTACTTC.

There are a few counts of this clone. The V and J genes are TRBV7-3 and TRBJ2-3, with D possibly matching TRBD2 (6 bases). V was trimmed by 3 bases and J by 7 bases, leaving 11 bases between them. The CDR3 contains 13 residues. CDR1 and CDR2 from the germline V gene are SGHTA and FQGTGA. The CDR3 bases are TGTGCCAGCAGCTTGTCTAGCGAACATACGCAGTATTTT. This sequence encodes CASSLSSEHTQYF.

V and J are TRBV5-4 and TRBJ1-3; TRBD1 is a possible D gene (5 bases). Between the trimmed V and J ends, which lost 5 bases and 4 bases, there was a span of 16 bases. The germline CDR1 and CDR2 sequences are SGHNT and YYREEE (reference sequence). This CDR3 is 15 amino acids long. In DNA form, the CDR3 reads TGTGCCAGCAGAACCACAGGTTCAGCGGGAAACACCATATATTTT. Translation: CASRTTGSAGNTIYF. Drawing the rest from reference TRBV5-4 and TRBJ1-3, the complete variable domain is ETGVTQSPTHLIKTRGQQVTLRCSSQSGHNTVSWYQQALGQGPQFIFQYYREEENGRGNFPPRFSGLQFPNYSSELNVNALELDDSALYLCASRTTGSAGNTIYFGEGSWLTVV.

V usage is TRBV7-9 and J usage is TRBJ2-3; 11 bases line up with TRBD2. The V gene end was trimmed by 0 bases and the J gene end by 4 bases; junction bases not matched to a gene: 3. The germline gives CDR1 SEHNR, CDR2 FQNEAQ (reference sequence). The CDR3 extends over 16 amino acids. The DNA of the CDR3 is TGTGCCAGCAGCTTAGCTAGCGGGAGGGCCGCAGATACGCAGTATTTT. It codes for CASSLASGRAADTQYF. Filled out from reference TRBV7-9 and TRBJ2-3, the complete variable domain reads DTGVSQNPRHKITKRGQNVTFRCDPISEHNRLYWYRQTLGQGPEFLTYFQNEAQLEKSRLLSDRFSAERPKGSFSTLEIQRTEQGDSAMYLCASSLASGRAADTQYFGPGTRLTVL.

This chain links TRBV7-9 with TRBJ1-2, with TRBD1 matching over 9 bases. The CDR3 runs to 17 residues. Trimming cost V 1 base and J 5 bases; bases outside gene matches: 11. Germline loops: CDR1 SEHNR, CDR2 FQNEAQ (reference sequence). CDR3 in DNA: TGTGCCAGCAGCTTAGTGGCCCTACAGGGGGCCGGTTATGGCTACACCTTC. Residues: CASSLVALQGAGYGYTF.

This clone came up once. The chain joins TRBV5-5 to TRBJ2-7; D gene ambiguous. Trimming left V 2 bases short and J 7 bases short, with 7 bases between. Germline CDR1 SGHKS, CDR2 YYEKEE (reference sequence). The CDR3 is made up of 11 amino acids. The CDR3 loop reads CASSFTAEQYF. In nucleotides, the CDR3 is TGTGCCAGCAGCTTCACCGCGGAGCAGTACTTC.

This chain joins TRBV6-1 and TRBJ2-2; no reliable D call. This CDR3 is 13 amino acids long. Germline V lookup: CDR1 MNHNS, CDR2 SASEGT. The V and J ends lost 8 bases and 14 bases respectively, with 21 bases between them. The DNA of the CDR3 is TGTGCCAGCGGAGAACACCGGGTATCCACCCTGTTTTTT. Its protein product is CASGEHRVSTLFF.

The sample holds one count of this clone. The chain employs TRBV7-9 and TRBJ2-1; TRBD2 is a possible D gene (6 bases). Germline assignment: CDR1 SEHNR and CDR2 FQNEAQ (reference sequence). CDR3 length: 15 residues. The V end lost 0 bases, the J end lost 7 bases, and 13 bases lay between the germline ends. The CDR3 DNA reads as TGTGCCAGCAGCTTAGCGGGGGGTGCGTCGAATGAGCAGTTCTTC. Translation gives CASSLAGGASNEQFF.

The chain has TRBV25-1 and TRBJ2-1; D tentatively fits TRBD1 or TRBD2 (5 bases each). There are 15 residues in the CDR3. Germline loops: CDR1 MGHDK, CDR2 SYGVNS. Deletions cut 5 bases from V and 0 bases from J, with 11 bases between. The DNA of the CDR3 is TGTGCCAGCAGTCGTTTCGGGGCCTCCTACAATGAGCAGTTCTTC. It codes for CASSRFGASYNEQFF.